In its sample, the clone carrying this TCR gamma chain is medium-sized. Its cognate antigen is unknown. This CDR3 is also generated by other DNA sequences in the sample. The data originate from a study of Vδ1+ human thymocytes. Per the germline V gene, CDR1 is VINAFY and CDR2 is YDVSNSKD. The CDR3 length is 12 residues. J gave up 7 bases and V 0 bases, and 3 bases lay outside the gene matches. Extracted RNA was reverse transcribed into cDNA. Pooled V-gene forward primers with one constant-region reverse primer generated the CDR3 amplicons by multiplex PCR. TCRdb re-called clones from the multiplex PCR reads using CATT. The sample includes tens of thousands of gamma-chain clones, around a fifth of them seen just once. The study, taken as a whole, reports: Around 20% of thymic delta-chain sequences were Vdelta2, with few Vdelta3, unlike blood Vdelta1+ controls. Thymic TRG and TRD repertoires appeared highly polyclonal.

This TCR came from a boy in the first two years of life who had congenital heart surgery. This chain links TRGV5 with TRGJ1 or TRGJ2. Sequenced material: Vdelta1+ gamma-delta thymocytes from the thymus. Described subset: FACS-sorted CD3+ TCRalphabeta- TCRVdelta1+ TCRVdelta2- thymocytes. The CDR3, as DNA: TGTGCCACCTGGGACAGGCACTATAAGAAACTCTTT. Amino acid sequence: CATWDRHYKKLF.